This note documents a single TCR beta chain sequence. The antigen remains unidentified. The CDR3 runs to 15 residues. Germline V lookup: CDR1 SNHLY, CDR2 FYNNEI. The V end lost 6 bases, the J end lost 0 bases, and 12 bases lay between the germline ends. Researchers used the Oncomine TCR Beta short-read assay to sequence DNA from cultured CD4+ T cells. TCRdb passed the PCR reads through MiXCR, listing each CDR3 protein once. The sample includes some 12,000 distinct CDR3 sequences, approximately 65% of them seen just once. The treatment here: 10-day PBMC culture with coronavirus spike peptide pools or control peptides (ViraFEST assay). The sample is drawn from a study of vaccination and CD4 T cells after COVID-19.

The chain couples TRBV2 to TRBJ2-1, with a weak D call TRBD1 (5 bases). The TCR comes from a human donor who had recovered from COVID-19. The sequencing here drew on CD4+ T cells from blood, cultured in vitro, taken before SARS-CoV-2 vaccination. The CDR3 nucleotides are TGTGCCAGCAGAGACAGCATGAGCTCCTACAATGAGCAGTTCTTC. Translated, it gives CASRDSMSSYNEQFF. The full variable domain, with the rest looked up from reference TRBV2 and TRBJ2-1, is EPEVTQTPSHQVTQMGQEVILRCVPISNHLYFYWYRQILGQKVEFLVSFYNNEISEKSEIFDDQFSVERPDGSNFTLKIRSTKLEDSAMYFCASRDSMSSYNEQFFGPGTRLTVL.